What follows are 3 T cell receptor beta chains derived from one specimen sequenced in a study of human T cells and chemical hapten exposure. One entry per CDR3 protein, called by TCRdb with MiXCR from the 5' RACE reads. This sample yields about 140,000 distinct CDR3 sequences, of which over 3.5% are seen a single time; under 1.5% belongs to the top ten. Whole blood that had not been fractionated was the source of extracted total RNA. The receptors stem from a female donor in good health.

This clonotype occurred many times. The chain employs TRBV6-6 and TRBJ2-2; D is undetermined. The CDR3 length is 15 residues. The ends were cut back, 2 bases at V and 2 bases at J, with 9 bases in the middle. CDR1 and CDR2 from the germline V gene are MNHNY and SVGAGI (reference sequence). CDR3 in amino acids: CASSYRVANTGELFF. As DNA, the CDR3 is TGTGCCAGCAGTTACCGGGTAGCAAACACCGGGGAGCTGTTTTTT.

This clonotype was detected ten times or more. This sequence joins TRBV12-3 or TRBV12-4 and TRBJ2-7, with 10 bases identical to TRBD1. This CDR3 has 18 amino acids. The J segment lost 5 bases and the V segment lost 6 bases, leaving 19 bases of the junction unmatched. This chain's CDR3 is CASRQFILGGTGVNEQYF. Written as DNA, the CDR3 is TGTGCCAGCAGGCAATTTATACTTGGAGGGACAGGGGTTAACGAGCAGTACTTC.

This chain connects TRBV7-9 to TRBJ2-3; 10 bases map to TRBD2. This CDR3 has 15 residues. Trimming cost V 3 bases and J 6 bases; bases outside gene matches: 6. CDR1 is SEHNR, CDR2 FQNEAQ, per germline (reference sequence). CDR3 region: CASSFLAGAGDTQYF. The CDR3 DNA sequence: TGTGCCAGCAGCTTCCTAGCGGGGGCCGGGGATACGCAGTATTTT.